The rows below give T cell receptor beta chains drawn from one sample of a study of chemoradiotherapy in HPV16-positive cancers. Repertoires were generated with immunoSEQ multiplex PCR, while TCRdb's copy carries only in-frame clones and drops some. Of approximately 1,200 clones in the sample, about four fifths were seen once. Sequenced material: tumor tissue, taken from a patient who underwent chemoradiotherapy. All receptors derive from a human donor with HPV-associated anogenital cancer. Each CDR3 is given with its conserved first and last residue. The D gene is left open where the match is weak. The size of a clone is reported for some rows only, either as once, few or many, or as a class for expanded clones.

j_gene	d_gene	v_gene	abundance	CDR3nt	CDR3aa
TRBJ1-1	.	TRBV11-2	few	.	CASSFGPGVNDLNTEAFF
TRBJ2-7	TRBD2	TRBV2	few	TGTGCCAGCAGCCATGCACCGGGACTAGATTCCTACGAGCAGTACTTC	CASSHAPGLDSYEQYF
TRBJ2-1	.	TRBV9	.	TGTGCCAGCAGCCCGAGACTGACCTGGACTACCGTATCCTACAATGAGCAGTTCTTC	CASSPRLTWTTVSYNEQFF
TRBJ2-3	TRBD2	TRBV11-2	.	TGTGCCAGCAGCTTAGGCGGGGGGGCCGATGGCACAGATACGCAGTATTTT	CASSLGGGADGTDTQYF
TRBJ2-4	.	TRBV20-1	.	TGCAGTGCTAGTACCAAAAACACTCAGTACTTC	CSASTKNTQYF
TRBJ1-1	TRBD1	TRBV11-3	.	TGTGCCAGCAGCTTATATTCCCGGGACAGGAACCCTGAAGCTTTCTTT	CASSLYSRDRNPEAFF
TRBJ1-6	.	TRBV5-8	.	TGTGCCAGCAGCTTCGGGGGGATGGGTAAATCACCCCTCCACTTT	CASSFGGMGKSPLHF
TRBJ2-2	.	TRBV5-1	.	TGCGCCAGCAAGCCGAACACCGGGGAGCTGTTTTTT	CASKPNTGELFF
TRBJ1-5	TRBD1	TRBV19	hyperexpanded	TGTGCCAGTAGTATCCTCCTCGGACAGGGAGATCAGCCCCAGCATTTT	CASSILLGQGDQPQHF
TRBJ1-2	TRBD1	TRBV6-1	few	TGTGCCAGCAGTGAAGTAGAGGACAGGGTTGGCTACACCTTC	CASSEVEDRVGYTF
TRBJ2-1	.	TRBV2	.	TGTGCCAGCAGTTTGTGGAATGAGCAGTTCTTC	CASSLWNEQFF
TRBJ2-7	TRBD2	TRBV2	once	TGTGCCGGACGGACTAGCCCCACTGGCGAGCAGTACTTC	CAGRTSPTGEQYF
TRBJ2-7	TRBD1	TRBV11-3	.	TGTGCCAGCAGCCCATCCGGGACAGGCCTTTGGGAGCAGTACTTC	CASSPSGTGLWEQYF
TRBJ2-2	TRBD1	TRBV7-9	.	TGTGCCAGCAGCCCCACAGGGGGTTGGGCCGGGGAGCTGTTTTTT	CASSPTGGWAGELFF
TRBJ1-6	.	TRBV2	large	TGTGCCAGCAGTGGACACAAGTCCTTCTATAATTCACCCCTCCACTTT	CASSGHKSFYNSPLHF
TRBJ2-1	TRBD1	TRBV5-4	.	TGTGCCAGCAGCCCGGGACAGGGTATCAATAGTGAGCAGTTCTTC	CASSPGQGINSEQFF
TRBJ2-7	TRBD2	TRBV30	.	TGTGCCTGGATGAGGGGACTAGCATCCTACGAGCAGTACTTC	CAWMRGLASYEQYF
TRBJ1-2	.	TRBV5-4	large	TGTGCCAGCAGCTTTCTCAGTCGCCTTGGTGGCTACACCTTC	CASSFLSRLGGYTF
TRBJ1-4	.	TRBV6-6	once	TGTGCCAGCAGTTACCGTGCTGCAACTAATGAAAAACTGTTTTTT	CASSYRAATNEKLFF
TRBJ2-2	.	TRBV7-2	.	TGTGCCAGCAGCTCCCGCGGGGGCTCCACCGGGGAGCTGTTTTTT	CASSSRGGSTGELFF
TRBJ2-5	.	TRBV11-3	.	TGTGCCAGCAGCTTATCCTCTCAATCCACCGAGACCCAGTACTTC	CASSLSSQSTETQYF
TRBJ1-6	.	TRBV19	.	TGTGCCAGTAGTCCCCGACAGGAAGGTTCACCCCTCCACTTT	CASSPRQEGSPLHF
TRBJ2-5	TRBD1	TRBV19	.	TGTGCCAGTAGTATCGGGACAGGCGCCTGGGCCCAGTACTTC	CASSIGTGAWAQYF